The present TCR beta chain was sequenced within a study of cytomegalovirus exposure and HLA in healthy donors. Turning to the study itself: One earlier analysis, a look at some 180 million T cells, found about 110 million unique TCR beta sequences.

This CDR3 is built from 15 residues. V shed 9 bases and J 2 bases; nucleotides not matched to a gene: 13. The germline V gene encodes CDR1 LNHDA and CDR2 SQIVND (reference sequence). The PCR made use of 60 Vbeta and 13 Jbeta primers. Using immunoSEQ multiplex PCR, the repertoire was profiled, and TCRdb retains in-frame clones only, with some absent. The sample shows fewer than 200,000 clones, 65% to 75% of them seen only once. The sample taken for sequencing was PBMCs. This receptor was obtained from a human donor in good health. The chain recombines TRBV19 with TRBJ2-7; TRBD1 matches at 7 bases. CDR3 in DNA: TGTGCCAGCCGTACGTCTGAGACAGGGCCCTACGAGCAGTACTTC. Protein: CASRTSETGPYEQYF.